This section outlines one T cell receptor (beta chain) sequence together with its context. This sample is drawn from a study of CD8 T cells in Susac syndrome. Study summary: Blood was drawn from Susac syndrome patients while they were therapy-naive, on corticosteroids, or on intravenous immunoglobulin alone.

Random hexamers were used to reverse transcribe roughly 0.45 to 1 ug of RNA. The immunoSEQ assay covered 54 Vbeta and 13 Jbeta segments for CDR3. One entry per CDR3 protein, called by TCRdb with MiXCR from the immunoSEQ multiplex PCR reads. This table has just over 150,000 distinct CDR3 sequences, 90% to 95% appearing once. This CDR3 is 15 amino acids long. Germline V gene lookup returns CDR1 PRHDT and CDR2 FYEKMQ (reference sequence). The germline V and J ends were trimmed by 3 bases and 1 base, with 10 bases remaining between them. The clonotype originates from a human donor with Susac syndrome. The chain couples TRBV13 to TRBJ2-1; perhaps TRBD1 as D (7 bases). The material sequenced was CD4+ T cells from PBMCs. Written as DNA, the CDR3 is TGTGCCAGCAGCTTGGGGGGACAGTCCTACAATGAGCAGTTCTTC. This encodes CASSLGGQSYNEQFF.